Listed here are 12 T cell receptor beta chains from one sample, sequenced in a study of T cell clonotyping in hematopoietic cell transplantation. TCRdb keeps only in-frame clones here, not all; method: immunoSEQ multiplex PCR. This table holds more than 850 clones, roughly 96% found once. This specimen consisted of PBMCs, obtained 30 days after allogeneic stem cell transplant. The receptor source for this set is a young adult male patient who had an allogeneic stem cell transplant from a related donor, so the T cells may come from the graft donor. Some clones in this sample may be carry-over from other donors' samples.

The genes are TRBV7-6 and TRBJ2-2, with D perhaps TRBD2 (6 bases). With 0 bases removed from V and 1 base from J, the gap between germline ends came to 12 bases. The CDR3 totals 17 residues. Germline V CDR1 and CDR2: SGHVS, FNYEAQ. In nucleotides, the CDR3 is TGTGCCAGCAGCTTAGCGCTGGGGGGTCTGAACACCGGGGAGCTGTTTTTT. Encoded protein: CASSLALGGLNTGELFF.

The rearrangement uses TRBV5-1 and TRBJ2-5; possibly TRBD2 for D (7 bases). CDR1 is SGHRS, CDR2 YFSETQ, per germline. The CDR3 covers 14 residues. The V end was cut by 0 bases, the J end by 8 bases, with 14 bases between. The chain's CDR3 is CASSLEGGTKTQYF. The CDR3 bases are TGCGCCAGCAGCTTGGAGGGGGGGACGAAAACCCAGTACTTC.

V is TRBV5-4 and J is TRBJ2-7; the D gene is possibly TRBD1 (6 bases). CDR3 size: 13 residues. V lost 0 bases and J lost 6, with 10 bases in between. Per the germline V gene, CDR1 is SGHNT and CDR2 is YYREEE (reference sequence). The CDR3 DNA reads TGTGCCAGCAGCTTGGTTCCGGACAGCGAGCAGTACGTC. Its translation: CASSLVPDSEQYV.

A single count supports this clone. The J gene is TRBJ2-7, the V gene TRBV2; the match to TRBD1 covers 10 bases. The CDR3 is 14 residues long. CDR1 and CDR2 (germline): SNHLY, FYNNEI. V lost 7 bases, J lost 2 bases, and 5 bases stayed unmatched. The DNA for the CDR3 is TGTGCCAGCATTGGGGGACAGGGGACCTACGAGCAGTACTTC. It encodes CASIGGQGTYEQYF.

The chain combines TRBV7-6 with TRBJ2-2; D remains ambiguous. The CDR3 covers 16 residues. The V gene's germline CDR1 is SGHVS and CDR2 FNYEAQ. V was cut by 1 base and J by 7 bases, with 16 bases left in between. The CDR3 reads CASSLDEPLVGGELFF. CDR3 DNA sequence: TGTGCCAGCAGCTTAGATGAGCCTCTAGTGGGCGGGGAGCTGTTTTTT.

This chain joins TRBV2 and TRBJ1-5; the match to TRBD1 covers 9 bases. Germline V lookup: CDR1 SNHLY, CDR2 FYNNEI. The V segment lost 5 bases and the J segment 2 bases; nucleotides outside the gene matches: 1. This CDR3 contains 14 residues. For the CDR3, the DNA is TGTGCCAGCAGTAGGACAGGGGGCAATCAGCCCCAGCATTTT. Its protein is CASSRTGGNQPQHF.

The chain links TRBV19 to TRBJ1-1, with D uncertain. V lost 1 base, J lost 3 bases, and 6 bases lay in between. This CDR3 comprises 13 residues. Germline values: CDR1 LNHDA, CDR2 SQIVND (reference sequence). This chain's CDR3 is CASSIVGDTEAFF. The CDR3 nucleotides read TGTGCCAGTAGTATAGTTGGGGACACTGAAGCTTTCTTT.

With regard to this clone: One junction end does not reproduce the germline sequence, and a read error may be involved. This chain connects TRBV30 to TRBJ2-3, with a tentative D call TRBD2 (6 bases). Looked up from germline, CDR1 is GTSNPN and CDR2 is SVGIG (reference sequence). There are 11 residues in the CDR3. DNA for the CDR3: TGTGACTGGGGTGACGGGGGTACGCAGTATTTT. Protein product: CDWGDGGTQYF.

The chain recombines TRBV2 with TRBJ1-2; D remains ambiguous. V was cut by 2 bases and J by 1 base, with 5 bases left in between. Germline V gene data show CDR1 as SNHLY and CDR2 as FYNNEI. The CDR3 spans 13 residues. This chain's CDR3 is CASSERDNYGYTF. CDR3 DNA: TGTGCCAGCAGTGAAAGGGATAACTATGGCTACACCTTC. The whole variable domain, remainder taken from reference TRBV2 and TRBJ1-2, is EPEVTQTPSHQVTQMGQEVILRCVPISNHLYFYWYRQILGQKVEFLVSFYNNEISEKSEIFDDQFSVERPDGSNFTLKIRSTKLEDSAMYFCASSERDNYGYTFGSGTRLTVV.

The CDR3 nucleotides read TGTGCCAGCAGCTCCGGACCAAGAGGGACCCAGTACTTC. Protein sequence: CASSSGPRGTQYF. The chain carries TRBV7-8 and TRBJ2-5, with unresolved D. CDR1 SGHVS and CDR2 FQNEAQ come from the germline V gene. The CDR3 length is 13 residues. V was pared by 4 bases and J by 7 bases, with 13 bases between.

This clone came up once. The chain joins TRBV30 to TRBJ2-7; TRBD1 agrees at 7 bases. This CDR3 contains 13 residues. The V and J ends lost 5 bases and 6 bases, in that order; junction bases with no gene match: 10. The germline V gene encodes CDR1 GTSNPN and CDR2 SVGIG (reference sequence). The CDR3 DNA reads TGTGCCTGGCGTCCACTGGGGGACAGCGAGCAGTACTTC. It specifies CAWRPLGDSEQYF.

The chain links TRBV5-4 to TRBJ2-3; 8 bases map to TRBD2. Looked up from germline, CDR1 is SGHNT and CDR2 is YYREEE (reference sequence). The CDR3 loop spans 17 amino acids. Trimming cost V 2 bases and J 3 bases; bases outside gene matches: 11. This CDR3 reads CASSFKGSGGATDTQYF. The CDR3 DNA follows: TGTGCCAGCAGCTTCAAGGGGAGCGGGGGAGCAACAGATACGCAGTATTTT. The full variable domain, its missing parts supplied by reference TRBV5-4 and TRBJ2-3, is ETGVTQSPTHLIKTRGQQVTLRCSSQSGHNTVSWYQQALGQGPQFIFQYYREEENGRGNFPPRFSGLQFPNYSSELNVNALELDDSALYLCASSFKGSGGATDTQYFGPGTRLTVL.